These 24 T cell receptor beta chains were all obtained from the same sample, sequenced in a study of T cell clonotyping in hematopoietic cell transplantation. This table comes from immunoSEQ multiplex PCR, and its TCRdb copy is limited to in-frame clones, with some not included. The sample holds tens of thousands of clones, approximately 95% seen once. The sample taken for sequencing was peripheral blood mononuclear cells. These receptors were taken from a man under 40 in good health. Some clones in this sample may be carry-over from other donors' samples.

This chain joins TRBV9 and TRBJ2-5; D is ambiguous. The germline V gene encodes CDR1 SGDLS and CDR2 YYNGEE. V was clipped by 0 bases and J by 0 bases, with 9 bases between them. CDR3 size: 15 residues. The CDR3 protein is CASSVAATDQETQYF. The CDR3 nucleotides read TGTGCCAGCAGCGTAGCTGCGACGGACCAAGAGACCCAGTACTTC.

This sequence joins TRBV19 and TRBJ2-5, with 8 bases identical to TRBD2. Trimming removed 3 bases from V and 5 bases from J; junction bases left unmatched: 8. Germline V gene data show CDR1 as LNHDA and CDR2 as SQIVND (reference sequence). The CDR3 has 15 amino acids. This chain's CDR3 is CASSISSGGGETQYF. CDR3 bases: TGTGCCAGTAGTATTTCCAGCGGGGGAGGGGAGACCCAGTACTTC.

The CDR3 nucleotides read TGTGCCAGCAGCCAGGTCTCCGGGACTAGCGGAACCTACGAGCAGTACTTC. Protein: CASSQVSGTSGTYEQYF. The chain carries TRBV4-2 and TRBJ2-7, with TRBD2 identical over 11 bases. The ends lost 3 bases at V and 2 bases at J; junction bases unmatched: 9. CDR1 is LGHNA and CDR2 is YNFKEQ in the germline V gene. The CDR3 length is 17 residues.

The genes are TRBV9 and TRBJ2-6; D ambiguous. Germline CDR1 is SGDLS and CDR2 is YYNGEE. This CDR3 contains 15 residues. Trimming stripped 0 bases from V and 3 bases from J, with 7 bases between. The CDR3 DNA follows: TGTGCCAGCAGCGTAGAGACACGTGGGGCCAACGTCCTGACTTTC. Residues: CASSVETRGANVLTF.

Points on this clone: Other DNA sequences in this specimen translate into the identical CDR3. V is TRBV7-2 and J is TRBJ2-5; D not resolved. The germline V gene has CDR1 SGHTA and CDR2 FQGNSA. The CDR3 is 12 amino acids. The ends were cut back, 3 bases at V and 5 bases at J, with 7 bases in the middle. Here the CDR3 DNA reads TGTGCCAGCAGCTTCAATCGGGAGACCCAGTACTTC. Residues: CASSFNRETQYF.

The V and J genes are TRBV6-5 and TRBJ2-7; 7 bases map to TRBD2. This CDR3 is 14 amino acids long. V shed 6 bases and J 4 bases; nucleotides not matched to a gene: 9. Per germline, CDR1 MNHEY and CDR2 SVGAGI. The CDR3 region has the DNA TGTGCCAGCAGCATACTAGCGAATAGGTACGAGCAGTACTTC. It is translated as CASSILANRYEQYF.

The chain combines TRBV2 with TRBJ2-5; perhaps TRBD1 as D (5 bases). Germline assignment: CDR1 SNHLY and CDR2 FYNNEI. CDR3 length equals 14 residues. The V end was cut by 9 bases, the J end by 0 bases, with 14 bases between. CDR3 nucleotides: TGTGCCAGTTTACAGGCGGCATACCAAGAGACCCAGTACTTC. Its translation: CASLQAAYQETQYF.

This clone has just a few counts. The V gene is TRBV11-2, the J gene TRBJ2-5; D remains unclear. V lost 3 bases, J lost 2 bases, and 7 bases lay in between. Germline V gives CDR1 SGHAT, CDR2 FQNNGV. The CDR3 is 13 amino acids. The CDR3 coding sequence is TGTGCCAGCAGCTTCTCGCCACAAGAGACCCAGTACTTC. Translating gives CASSFSPQETQYF.

The chain employs TRBV7-2 and TRBJ2-1; tentatively, D is TRBD1 or TRBD2 (6 bases each). Trimming pared 0 bases from V and 5 bases from J, leaving 11 bases between. CDR1 is SGHTA, CDR2 FQGNSA, per germline. The CDR3 consists of 15 residues. CDR3 sequence: CASSLAPGAHNEQFF. In DNA form, the CDR3 reads TGTGCCAGCAGCTTAGCGCCGGGGGCCCACAATGAGCAGTTCTTC.

CDR3 nucleotides: TGTGCCAGTCGGGACAGGCAACTCATGAACACTGAAGCTTTCTTT. This translates into CASRDRQLMNTEAFF. The chain employs TRBV19 and TRBJ1-1; 8 nucleotides agree with TRBD1. Germline V gene data show CDR1 as LNHDA and CDR2 as SQIVND (reference sequence). CDR3 length: 15 amino acids. V gave up 8 bases and J gave up 0 bases; unmatched junction bases: 8.

The chain employs TRBV9 and TRBJ1-1, with D tentatively TRBD1 (6 bases). V shed 3 bases and J shed 6 bases, with 12 bases lying between them. The germline V gene has CDR1 SGDLS and CDR2 YYNGEE. The CDR3 spans 13 residues. For the CDR3, the DNA is TGTGCCAGCAGCGAACAGGGTTCTGCTGAAGCTTTCTTT. Its protein product is CASSEQGSAEAFF.

In DNA, the CDR3 is TGTGCCATAAGTAACCCCACTGAAGCTTTCTTT. Residues: CAISNPTEAFF. V is TRBV10-3 and J is TRBJ1-1; no firm D call. The CDR3 runs 11 residues. Germline V CDR1 and CDR2: ENHRY, SYGVKD. The V end lost 9 bases, the J end lost 4 bases, and 9 bases lay between the germline ends.

This chain uses TRBV30 with TRBJ2-5, with D hard to call. The CDR3 sequence is 13 residues long. V dropped 0 bases and J dropped 6 bases, with 11 bases sitting between them. CDR1 is GTSNPN and CDR2 is SVGIG in the germline V gene (reference sequence). CDR3 sequence (DNA): TGTGCCTGGAGTGTGATGGGCGAACAGACCCAGTACTTC. This sequence encodes CAWSVMGEQTQYF.

This chain links TRBV9 with TRBJ2-1, with no clear D. Germline CDR1 reads SGDLS; CDR2 reads YYNGEE. The CDR3 contains 11 residues. V was pared by 0 bases and J by 7 bases, with 2 bases between. The CDR3 spells CASSVENEQFF. The CDR3 DNA reads as TGTGCCAGCAGCGTAGAGAATGAGCAGTTCTTC. Looking up the rest from reference TRBV9 and TRBJ2-1 gives the full variable domain: DSGVTQTPKHLITATGQRVTLRCSPRSGDLSVYWYQQSLDQGLQFLIQYYNGEERAKGNILERFSAQQFPDLHSELNLSSLELGDSALYFCASSVENEQFFGPGTRLTVL.

This chain connects TRBV6-6 to TRBJ2-7; the match to TRBD1 covers 9 bases. The CDR3 runs to 12 residues. Germline V gene lookup returns CDR1 MNHNY and CDR2 SVGAGI (reference sequence). V dropped 11 bases and J dropped 1; count of bases not matched to a gene: 3. In DNA form, the CDR3 reads TGTGCCGGGGGACAGGGTTCCTACGAGCAGTACTTC. Its protein is CAGGQGSYEQYF.

This clone was seen once. The junction and the germline gene differ at one end; a read error may be behind it. The rearrangement joins TRBV7-7 to TRBJ2-5, with D perhaps TRBD2 (5 bases). Germline CDR1 reads SSHAT; CDR2 reads FNYEAQ (reference sequence). CDR3 length: 15 residues. CDR3 in amino acids: CASSPTRTPQETQYF. As DNA, the CDR3 is TGTGCTAGCAGCCCGACCCGGACTCCGCAAGAGACCCAGTACTTC.

The gene calls are TRBV9 and TRBJ1-3; no clear D gene. CDR1 is SGDLS, CDR2 YYNGEE, per germline. Trimming took off 0 bases at V and 9 bases at J, with 10 bases between the two ends. This CDR3 has 13 amino acids. The chain's CDR3 is CASSVDSGSTIYF. The CDR3 DNA follows: TGTGCCAGCAGCGTAGACTCGGGGAGCACCATATATTTT.

This chain joins TRBV19 and TRBJ1-1, with D unclear. Germline lookup yields CDR1 LNHDA and CDR2 SQIVND (reference sequence). The CDR3 is 13 amino acids. Trimming shortened V by 3 bases and J by 0 bases, and 5 bases separated the two germline ends. CDR3 amino acids: CASSIGVNTEAFF. In nucleotides, the CDR3 is TGTGCCAGTAGTATTGGGGTGAACACTGAAGCTTTCTTT.

The chain links TRBV30 to TRBJ2-7; D is ambiguous. Germline CDR1 and CDR2: GTSNPN and SVGIG (reference sequence). Trimming took 4 bases from V and 1 from J, leaving 14 bases between them. This CDR3 is built from 14 residues. CDR3 protein: CAWNPDGVSYEQYF. The CDR3 DNA reads as TGTGCCTGGAATCCCGATGGCGTGTCCTACGAGCAGTACTTC.

This rearrangement joins TRBV10-3 to TRBJ1-6; D ambiguous. The CDR3 runs 12 residues. V was trimmed by 0 bases and J by 6 bases, leaving 0 bases between them. CDR1 and CDR2 from the germline V gene are ENHRY and SYGVKD. The CDR3 here is CAISESNSPLHF. Written as DNA, the CDR3 is TGTGCCATCAGTGAGTCTAATTCACCCCTCCACTTT.

This chain joins TRBV7-8 and TRBJ2-5; D tentatively reads TRBD1 or TRBD2 (6 bases each). Germline loops: CDR1 SGHVS, CDR2 FQNEAQ. The length of the CDR3 is 15 residues. V lost 1 base, J lost 1 base, and 10 bases lay in between. The CDR3 protein is CASSLGGAAQETQYF. The CDR3 bases are TGTGCCAGCAGCTTAGGGGGGGCAGCCCAAGAGACCCAGTACTTC.

The chain carries TRBV30 and TRBJ2-1; the D is unclear. CDR3 length: 11 amino acids. The V gene's germline CDR1 is GTSNPN and CDR2 SVGIG (reference sequence). Trimming took 0 bases from V and 10 from J, leaving 7 bases between them. The CDR3 spells CAWSVQWEQFF. DNA for the CDR3: TGTGCCTGGAGTGTACAGTGGGAGCAGTTCTTC.

This rearrangement joins TRBV10-3 to TRBJ1-5; TRBD1 might be the D (5 bases). Per the germline V gene, CDR1 is ENHRY and CDR2 is SYGVKD. The V gene lost 6 bases and the J gene lost 5 bases, with 11 bases spanning the gap. The CDR3 has 13 residues. CDR3 bases: TGTGCCATCAGCCGGGACGGAGATCAGCCCCAGCATTTT. Protein: CAISRDGDQPQHF.

This chain links TRBV19 with TRBJ1-1, with unresolved D. The germline gives CDR1 LNHDA, CDR2 SQIVND (reference sequence). V lost 6 bases and J lost 3, with 8 bases in between. The CDR3 spans 12 residues. CDR3 sequence reads: CASRDGYTEAFF. CDR3 nucleotide sequence: TGTGCCAGTAGGGACGGGTACACTGAAGCTTTCTTT.